One sample yielded the 30 T cell receptor beta chains listed below, sequenced in a study of shared clonotypes between healthy human individuals. Profiled with immunoSEQ multiplex PCR; TCRdb holds only in-frame clones, not every one. The table shows 2 million to 2.5 million clones, with about 94% occurring only once. CD8 cells classed as naive were CD45RO-negative and positively selected for CCR7, excluding terminally differentiated effector memory CD45RA+ cells. Input material: naive CD8+ T cells sorted from blood. These receptors were collected from a man aged 18 to 35 in good health.

The chain couples TRBV5-1 to TRBJ2-7; 7 positions match TRBD1. J gave up 1 base and V 4 bases, and 5 bases lay outside the gene matches. CDR1 and CDR2 from the germline V gene are SGHRS and YFSETQ. CDR3 length: 14 amino acids. This chain's CDR3 is CASSAEDRSYEQYF. CDR3 DNA sequence: TGCGCCAGCAGCGCCGAGGACAGGTCCTACGAGCAGTACTTC.

The chain joins TRBV11-3 to TRBJ1-1; no firm D call. The germline V gene encodes CDR1 SGHNT and CDR2 YENEEA. This CDR3 is built from 13 residues. Trimming removed 1 base at V and 8 bases at J, with 11 bases between. Here the CDR3 reads CASSLGSGREAFF. CDR3 in DNA: TGTGCCAGCAGCTTAGGGTCGGGGAGGGAAGCTTTCTTT.

The chain recombines TRBV9 with TRBJ2-7; 8 nucleotides line up with TRBD2. The V gene's germline CDR1 is SGDLS and CDR2 YYNGEE. The CDR3 is 15 amino acids. The trim removed 3 bases at V and 5 bases at J, leaving 10 bases unmatched. The CDR3 loop is CASSAATSEEDEQYF. CDR3 nucleotide sequence: TGTGCCAGCAGCGCGGCGACTAGCGAGGAGGACGAGCAGTACTTC.

Only a few counts were recorded for this clone. The rearrangement joins TRBV4-2 to TRBJ2-2; D unclear. The CDR3 runs to 14 residues. CDR1 and CDR2 from the germline V gene are LGHNA and YNFKEQ. With 0 bases removed from V and 7 bases from J, the gap between germline ends came to 9 bases. This chain's CDR3 is CASSQDKSIGELFF. DNA of the CDR3: TGTGCCAGCAGCCAAGATAAAAGCATCGGGGAGCTGTTTTTT.

The chain links TRBV10-2 to TRBJ2-3, with 8 bases identical to TRBD2. This CDR3 is 15 amino acids long. Germline lookup yields CDR1 WSHSY and CDR2 SAAADI. This CDR3 reads CAAAAGGRNTDTQYF. CDR3 DNA sequence: TGCGCAGCGGCGGCGGGAGGCAGAAACACAGATACGCAGTATTTT.

A remark on this clone: This specimen includes other DNA sequences encoding the same CDR3. The chain uses TRBV4-1 and TRBJ2-7, with D hard to call. With 1 base removed from V and 4 bases from J, the gap between germline ends came to 8 bases. Germline-derived CDR1 and CDR2 are MGHRA and YSYEKL. The CDR3 is 13 residues long. CDR3 amino acids: CASSQVVRYEQYF. The CDR3 coding sequence is TGCGCCAGCAGCCAAGTGGTGAGGTACGAGCAGTACTTC.

This chain joins TRBV4-1 and TRBJ2-1; 9 bases line up with TRBD1. V lost 4 bases to trimming and J lost 3 bases; unmatched junction nucleotides: 7. The CDR3 sequence is 16 residues long. Germline V gene lookup returns CDR1 MGHRA and CDR2 YSYEKL. CDR3 loop: CASSPDRGGNYNEQFF. The CDR3 nucleotides are TGCGCCAGCAGCCCCGACAGGGGGGGAAACTACAATGAGCAGTTCTTC.

The chain joins TRBV4-1 to TRBJ2-5; D remains ambiguous. CDR1 and CDR2 from the germline V gene are MGHRA and YSYEKL. The CDR3 totals 15 residues. V was cut by 0 bases and J by 5 bases, with 13 bases left in between. Here the CDR3 DNA reads TGCGCCAGCAGCCAAGATCCCGTTGAGGCTGAGACCCAGTACTTC. Its protein is CASSQDPVEAETQYF.

Concerning this clone itself: Different DNA sequences within this sample yield the same CDR3. The chain joins TRBV6-5 to TRBJ2-7, with 10 bases fitting TRBD2. Looked up from germline, CDR1 is MNHEY and CDR2 is SVGAGI. With V trimmed by 4 bases and J by 5 bases, 2 bases remained unmatched. This CDR3 has 13 residues. The CDR3 is CASSLGLANEQYF. The CDR3 DNA is TGTGCCAGCAGTTTGGGACTAGCGAACGAGCAGTACTTC.

This rearrangement joins TRBV19 to TRBJ2-7; 11 bases agree with TRBD2. The CDR3 contains 15 residues. Germline CDR1 reads LNHDA; CDR2 reads SQIVND (reference sequence). V trimming: 5 bases; J trimming: 2 bases; junction bases outside the gene matches: 5. The CDR3 sequence: CASSVTSGDTYEQYF. The CDR3, as DNA: TGTGCCAGTAGTGTGACTAGCGGGGATACCTACGAGCAGTACTTC.

V is TRBV6-1 and J is TRBJ2-7, with D hard to call. Trimming took 5 bases from V and 4 from J, leaving 12 bases between them. The germline CDR1 and CDR2 sequences are MNHNS and SASEGT. This CDR3 contains 13 residues. The CDR3 reads CASSWLKVYEQYF. For the CDR3, the DNA is TGTGCCAGCAGTTGGCTTAAAGTATACGAGCAGTACTTC.

CDR3 sequence: CASSLSGVAKNIQYF. CDR3 DNA: TGTGCCAGCAGTCTCTCAGGGGTAGCCAAAAACATTCAGTACTTC. The chain recombines TRBV28 with TRBJ2-4, with a possible D match to TRBD1 (6 bases). This CDR3 region has 15 residues. V lost 5 bases to trimming and J lost 0 bases, with 11 bases between them. CDR1 and CDR2 from the germline V gene are MDHEN and SYDVKM. Drawing the rest from reference TRBV28 and TRBJ2-4, the complete variable domain is DVKVTQSSRYLVKRTGEKVFLECVQDMDHENMFWYRQDPGLGLRLIYFSYDVKMKEKGDIPEGYSVSREKKERFSLILESASTNQTSMYLCASSLSGVAKNIQYFGAGTRLSVL.

Here the CDR3 reads CASSPIRTGGTDTQYF. CDR3 coding DNA: TGTGCCAGCAGTCCGATCCGGACCGGAGGCACAGATACGCAGTATTTT. The chain links TRBV27 to TRBJ2-3; D call uncertain. Germline V CDR1 and CDR2: MNHEY, SMNVEV (reference sequence). The CDR3 is made up of 16 amino acids. The V end lost 5 bases, the J end lost 1 base, and 16 bases lay between the germline ends.

The chain recombines TRBV2 with TRBJ1-1; 7 nucleotides align to TRBD1. V gave up 8 bases and J gave up 6 bases; unmatched junction bases: 18. Germline V gene sequence: CDR1 SNHLY, CDR2 FYNNEI. The CDR3 is 16 amino acids. The chain's CDR3 is CASEGASGTEYAEAFF. The CDR3 bases are TGTGCCAGCGAGGGGGCTAGCGGGACAGAGTACGCTGAAGCTTTCTTT.

V gene TRBV19 combines with J gene TRBJ2-7; D is tentatively TRBD1 or TRBD2 (5 bases each). The V end was cut by 4 bases, the J end by 3 bases, with 10 bases between. The CDR3 length is 13 residues. Germline V lookup: CDR1 LNHDA, CDR2 SQIVND (reference sequence). CDR3 sequence: CASSTRDHYEQYF. DNA for the CDR3: TGTGCCAGTAGTACCCGGGACCACTACGAGCAGTACTTC.

This chain connects TRBV5-1 to TRBJ2-1; unclear D gene. The CDR3 is 13 amino acids. Deletions cut 0 bases from V and 2 bases from J, with 3 bases between. Germline V lookup: CDR1 SGHRS, CDR2 YFSETQ. The CDR3 nucleotides read TGCGCCAGCAGCTTGGTCCCCTACAATGAGCAGTTCTTC. Protein product: CASSLVPYNEQFF. The whole variable domain, remainder taken from reference TRBV5-1 and TRBJ2-1, is KAGVTQTPRYLIKTRGQQVTLSCSPISGHRSVSWYQQTPGQGLQFLFEYFSETQRNKGNFPGRFSGRQFSNSRSEMNVSTLELGDSALYLCASSLVPYNEQFFGPGTRLTVL.

Here the CDR3 DNA reads TGTGCCAGCAGCTTAGCAGACGGCTACGAGCAGTACTTC. Encoded protein: CASSLADGYEQYF. The J gene is TRBJ2-7, the V gene TRBV11-1; D ambiguous. The germline V and J ends were trimmed by 0 bases and 3 bases, with 6 bases remaining between them. Germline V lookup: CDR1 SGHAT, CDR2 FQDESV (reference sequence). CDR3 length: 13 residues.

The chain is built from TRBV13 and TRBJ2-7; 7 bases are shared with TRBD1. Germline assignment: CDR1 PRHDT and CDR2 FYEKMQ (reference sequence). The length of the CDR3 is 17 residues. J was trimmed by 1 base and V by 5 bases; bases with no gene match: 14. CDR3 DNA sequence: TGTGCCAGCAGCCCACCCCGAGGACAGGACGATTCCTACGAGCAGTACTTC. This sequence encodes CASSPPRGQDDSYEQYF.

This clone came up once. The rearrangement joins TRBV7-6 to TRBJ2-7; TRBD1 matches 8 bases. CDR1 SGHVS and CDR2 FNYEAQ come from the germline V gene. The CDR3 runs to 14 residues. J lost 4 bases, V lost 1 base, and 3 bases had no gene match. The CDR3 nucleotides read TGTGCCAGCAGCTTAGAGACAGGGGTTTACGAGCAGTACTTC. Translation gives CASSLETGVYEQYF.

The V gene is TRBV4-1, the J gene TRBJ2-7; TRBD2 matches 14 bases. From germline, CDR1 is MGHRA and CDR2 YSYEKL. V lost 1 base, J lost 1 base, and 12 bases stayed unmatched. The CDR3 is 20 amino acids. The CDR3 reads CASSQVSPGLAGVSSYEQYF. The CDR3 DNA sequence: TGCGCCAGCAGCCAAGTTTCCCCGGGACTAGCGGGAGTGTCTTCCTACGAGCAGTACTTC.

This chain links TRBV6-1 with TRBJ2-3; 10 nucleotides line up with TRBD2. Losses at the gene ends were 4 bases for V and 1 base for J; bases not matched to a gene: 5. Germline V lookup: CDR1 MNHNS, CDR2 SASEGT. The CDR3 length is 16 residues. As DNA, the CDR3 is TGTGCCAGCAGTGCGACGCTAGCGGGGGGCACAGATACGCAGTATTTT. This sequence encodes CASSATLAGGTDTQYF.

The chain carries TRBV19 and TRBJ2-5, with D perhaps matching TRBD1 or TRBD2 (5 bases each). CDR1 and CDR2 (germline): LNHDA, SQIVND (reference sequence). The CDR3 consists of 14 residues. The V end lost 6 bases, the J end lost 5 bases, and 16 bases lay between the germline ends. The CDR3 DNA follows: TGTGCCAGTAGCCTGCAAGGGACGGCCGAGACCCAGTACTTC. This translates into CASSLQGTAETQYF.

The chain employs TRBV21-1 and TRBJ1-5. TRBV21-1 has pseudogene status. This CDR3 contains 17 residues. The CDR3 region has the DNA TGTGCCAGCAGCAAAGTGAGATTGGGTGTCGGCAATCAGCCCCAGCATTTT. Translated: CASSKVRLGVGNQPQHF.

This chain joins TRBV2 and TRBJ2-7, with D maybe TRBD1 (6 bases). Per germline, CDR1 SNHLY and CDR2 FYNNEI. V was trimmed by 11 bases and J by 2 bases, leaving 13 bases between them. The CDR3 has 12 residues. CDR3 in amino acids: CAWNRVPYEQYF. The DNA for the CDR3 is TGTGCCTGGAACAGGGTCCCCTACGAGCAGTACTTC.

The chain joins TRBV7-6 to TRBJ2-7; D unresolved. Deletions cut 3 bases from V and 3 bases from J, with 9 bases between. This CDR3 contains 13 residues. Per germline, CDR1 SGHVS and CDR2 FNYEAQ. CDR3 protein: CASSFERNYEQYF. DNA for the CDR3: TGTGCCAGCAGCTTTGAACGGAACTACGAGCAGTACTTC.

The rearrangement joins TRBV4-3 to TRBJ2-1; D remains ambiguous. V was clipped by 0 bases and J by 8 bases, with 8 bases between them. The CDR3 is 13 residues long. CDR1 is LGHNA, CDR2 YSLEER, per germline. For the CDR3, the DNA is TGCGCCAGCAGCCAAGATCCTAAGTATGAGCAGTTCTTC. It encodes CASSQDPKYEQFF.

The V and J genes are TRBV5-4 and TRBJ1-5; D remains ambiguous. V lost 2 bases to trimming and J lost 7 bases, with 13 bases between them. CDR1 and CDR2 (germline): SGHNT, YYREEE (reference sequence). This CDR3 spans 14 amino acids. In DNA, the CDR3 is TGTGCCAGCAGCTTAGGACTATCGGAGCAGCCCCAGCATTTT. Translating gives CASSLGLSEQPQHF.

This chain uses TRBV27 with TRBJ1-1, with TRBD1 as a possible D gene (5 bases). Trimming cost V 0 bases and J 7 bases, with 9 bases left between them. CDR3 length: 13 residues. Germline CDR1 and CDR2: MNHEY and SMNVEV (reference sequence). The CDR3 DNA follows: TGTGCCAGCAGTTTATCAGGGGCGGTTGAAGCTTTCTTT. It specifies CASSLSGAVEAFF.

This chain links TRBV6-4 with TRBJ2-1; 10 bases align to TRBD2. Germline V CDR1 and CDR2: MRHNA, SNTAGT. CDR3 length: 16 residues. V lost 2 bases, J lost 6 bases, and 7 bases stayed unmatched. The CDR3 sequence is CASSDTAGGPSNEQFF. The CDR3 DNA reads as TGTGCCAGCAGTGACACAGCGGGGGGGCCAAGCAATGAGCAGTTCTTC.

To note about this clone: In the same sample, other DNA sequences code for this CDR3. The genes are TRBV5-6 and TRBJ2-3; D gene uncertain. The CDR3 covers 13 residues. V was pared by 0 bases and J by 3 bases, with 5 bases between. CDR1 is SGHDT, CDR2 YYEEEE, per germline. Written as DNA, the CDR3 is TGTGCCAGCAGCTTGGGTGGGACAGATACGCAGTATTTT. Its protein is CASSLGGTDTQYF.